This T cell receptor beta chain derives from a study of shared clonotypes between healthy human individuals. Study findings and constraints: In a few donors, around 5% of naive CD4 clonotypes appeared in common.

Comment on this clone: Its antigen is currently unknown. At the DNA level, this CDR3 is encoded by other sequences in the same sample as well.

In germline, CDR1 is KGHSH, CDR2 LQKENI. V shed 3 bases and J shed 0 bases, with 7 bases lying between them. CDR3 size: 14 residues. Using immunoSEQ multiplex PCR, the repertoire was profiled, and TCRdb retains in-frame clones only, with some absent. Here the sample spans 2 million to 3 million clones, about 92% being singletons. The sequenced sample was naive CD4+ T cells sorted from blood. Described subset: CD45RA+ positively selected. The V gene is TRBV18, the J gene TRBJ2-3; D is ambiguous. The sequence came from a man between 18 and 35 years old in good health. This CDR3 is CASSPQTSTDTQYF. The DNA of the CDR3 is TGTGCCAGCTCACCTCAGACTAGCACAGATACGCAGTATTTT. Full variable domain (missing parts from reference TRBV18 and TRBJ2-3): NAGVMQNPRHLVRRRGQEARLRCSPMKGHSHVYWYRQLPEEGLKFMVYLQKENIIDESGMPKERFSAEFPKEGPSILRIQQVVRGDSAAYFCASSPQTSTDTQYFGPGTRLTVL.